Listed below are T cell receptor beta chains from one sample, sequenced in a study of OX40 agonist ivuxolimab in advanced cancers. Produced via immunoSEQ multiplex PCR; TCRdb's table is partial and in-frame only. This sample yields about 50,000 clones, of which more than 65% are seen a single time; around 2.8% belongs to the top ten. This specimen consisted of CD4+ or CD8+ T cells sorted from blood, obtained in a trial of the OX40 agonist ivuxolimab. The origin of the receptors is an adult with an advanced solid tumor such as melanoma, head and neck, liver or kidney cancer. CDR3s include the opening cysteine and the closing phenylalanine or tryptophan. A D gene is named only where the DNA matches it firmly. Size tells how often a clone was seen (once, few, many) or the class of an expanded clone, and some rows leave it out.

V gene	clone size	D gene	J gene	CDR3 protein	CDR3 DNA
TRBV7-2	NA	NA	TRBJ1-3	CASSLAAGTGNTIYF	TGTGCCAGCAGCTTAGCAGCGGGGACTGGAAACACCATATATTTT
TRBV19	NA	TRBD1	TRBJ1-1	CASSIVGQGRGEAFF	TGTGCCAGTAGTATAGTGGGACAGGGACGGGGTGAAGCTTTCTTT
TRBV23-1	NA	NA	TRBJ1-1	CASSRDPATGTEAFF	TGCGCCAGCAGTCGGGACCCAGCCACGGGCACTGAAGCTTTCTTT
TRBV11-1	NA	TRBD1	TRBJ2-1	CASSTPGQGANEQFF	TGTGCCAGCAGCACCCCGGGACAGGGCGCAAATGAGCAGTTCTTC
TRBV11-3	NA	NA	TRBJ2-5	CASSFGWGETQYF	TGTGCCAGCAGCTTCGGCTGGGGGGAGACCCAGTACTTC
TRBV6-1	NA	TRBD2	TRBJ2-3	CASSASSGGADTQYF	TGTGCCAGCAGTGCCTCTAGCGGGGGGGCAGATACGCAGTATTTT
TRBV15	once	TRBD1	TRBJ2-5	CATSTEGQGEETQYF	TGTGCCACCAGCACCGAGGGGCAGGGGGAGGAGACCCAGTACTTC
TRBV6-4	NA	TRBD1	TRBJ2-7	CASSVATGGYEQYF	TGTGCCAGCAGTGTGGCGACAGGGGGGTACGAGCAGTACTTC
TRBV29-1	NA	TRBD2	TRBJ2-1	CSVVAGGPYEQFF	TGCAGCGTTGTAGCGGGGGGGCCCTATGAGCAGTTCTTC
TRBV7-3	NA	NA	TRBJ2-3	CASSLTDSQSDTQYF	TGTGCCAGCAGCTTAACGGACTCCCAAAGCGATACGCAGTATTTT
TRBV7-9	NA	TRBD2	TRBJ2-3	CASSLFGGGVTDTQYF	TGTGCCAGCAGCTTATTTGGCGGGGGGGTCACAGATACGCAGTATTTT
TRBV28	NA	NA	TRBJ1-5	CASSLEGRWGNQPQHF	TGTGCCAGCAGTTTAGAGGGCAGGTGGGGCAATCAGCCCCAGCATTTT
TRBV18	NA	TRBD1	TRBJ1-1	CASSLLPTGVMNTEAFF	TGTGCCAGCTCACTATTACCGACAGGGGTGATGAACACTGAAGCTTTCTTT
TRBV14	NA	TRBD1	TRBJ2-1	CASSQARSGTGTYNEQFF	TGTGCCAGCAGCCAAGCCCGCTCCGGGACAGGGACCTACAATGAGCAGTTCTTC
TRBV7-6	NA	NA	TRBJ2-3	CASSLGPGPSADTQYF	TGTGCCAGCAGCTTAGGCCCCGGGCCGAGCGCAGATACGCAGTATTTT
TRBV7-2	NA	NA	TRBJ2-3	CASSRTDTQYF	TGTGCCAGCAGCCGCACAGATACGCAGTATTTT
TRBV11-2	many	TRBD2	TRBJ2-7	CASSRRLALSYEQYF	TGTGCCAGCAGCCGAAGACTAGCCCTATCCTACGAGCAGTACTTC
TRBV7-2	NA	NA	TRBJ2-1	CASRRDQGSYNEQFF	TGTGCCAGCAGGAGGGACCAGGGGTCCTACAATGAGCAGTTCTTC
TRBV19	few	NA	TRBJ1-2	CASRPHGAANYGYTF	TGTGCCAGTAGGCCCCACGGGGCAGCTAACTATGGCTACACCTTC
TRBV2	NA	NA	TRBJ2-2	CASTMDSAAGELFF	TGTGCCAGCACCATGGACAGTGCCGCCGGGGAGCTGTTTTTT
TRBV2	NA	TRBD1	TRBJ1-4	CASSDWGQGVTNEKLFF	TGTGCCAGCAGTGATTGGGGACAGGGGGTAACTAATGAAAAACTGTTTTTT
TRBV19	NA	NA	TRBJ1-1	CASSPAGIPEAFF	TGTGCCAGTTCACCTGCGGGGATCCCTGAAGCTTTCTTT
TRBV4-3	NA	TRBD2	TRBJ2-1	CASSRHEGRDNEQFF	TGCGCCAGCAGCCGGCACGAGGGGAGGGACAATGAGCAGTTCTTC
TRBV5-1	NA	NA	TRBJ2-7	CASSLDSQGSSSYEQYF	TGCGCCAGCAGCTTGGACAGCCAGGGATCGAGCTCCTACGAGCAGTACTTC
TRBV4-2	NA	NA	TRBJ2-2	CASSQTAPGELFF	TGTGCCAGCAGCCAGACAGCACCCGGGGAGCTGTTTTTT
TRBV6-6	NA	NA	TRBJ2-7	CASRRSDEQYF	TGTGCCAGCAGGCGGTCTGACGAGCAGTACTTC
TRBV5-5	few	NA	TRBJ1-6	CASSLEGQFYSPLHF	TGTGCCAGCAGCTTAGAAGGGCAGTTTTATTCACCCCTCCACTTT
TRBV7-3	NA	TRBD1	TRBJ2-2	CASSPRGRGPTGELFF	TGTGCCAGTTCCCCTCGGGGCAGGGGGCCAACCGGGGAGCTGTTTTTT
TRBV2	NA	TRBD2	TRBJ2-3	CASSGLAGGPGPDTQYF	TGTGCCAGCAGTGGGCTAGCGGGGGGGCCTGGTCCAGATACGCAGTATTTT
TRBV6-6	NA	NA	TRBJ1-2	CASSHTDSPNYGYTF	TGTGCCAGCAGTCATACAGACAGCCCCAACTATGGCTACACCTTC
TRBV7-2	NA	NA	TRBJ2-3	CASSFQVNVLDTQYF	TGTGCCAGCAGCTTCCAGGTCAACGTTTTGGATACGCAGTATTTT
TRBV14	NA	NA	TRBJ1-1	CASSQPFTEAFF	TGTGCCAGCAGCCAGCCCTTCACTGAAGCTTTCTTT
TRBV5-6	NA	TRBD1	TRBJ2-3	CASSLAIGQGRSTQYF	TGTGCCAGCAGCTTGGCCATAGGACAGGGCAGGAGTACGCAGTATTTT
TRBV14	NA	TRBD2	TRBJ2-1	CASSQAAGGGNEQFF	TGTGCCAGCAGCCAAGCAGCGGGGGGGGGAAATGAGCAGTTCTTC
TRBV6-1	few	NA	TRBJ2-1	CASLPTGHFGEQFF	TGTGCCAGCCTCCCGACAGGACATTTCGGTGAGCAGTTCTTC
TRBV9	NA	NA	TRBJ1-1	CASSVDSWGGTEAFF	TGTGCCAGCAGCGTAGACTCGTGGGGGGGCACTGAAGCTTTCTTT
TRBV9	NA	NA	TRBJ2-2	CASSQGPSSTGELFF	TGTGCCAGCAGCCAGGGCCCCTCGAGCACCGGGGAGCTGTTTTTT
TRBV9	NA	NA	TRBJ2-3	CASSVGTGTQYF	TGTGCCAGCAGCGTAGGGACCGGTACGCAGTATTTT
TRBV7-8	NA	NA	TRBJ1-2	CASSLGDSNYGYTF	TGTGCCAGCAGCTTAGGGGACTCTAACTATGGCTACACCTTC
TRBV2	NA	NA	TRBJ1-2	CASSDGGFEALYGYTF	TGTGCCAGCAGTGACGGGGGTTTTGAGGCCCTCTATGGCTACACCTTC
TRBV19	NA	NA	TRBJ2-1	CASSVEDPYNEQFF	TGTGCCAGTAGTGTCGAGGACCCATACAATGAGCAGTTCTTC
TRBV2	NA	NA	TRBJ1-5	CASSIRDQGANQPQHF	TGTGCCAGCAGTATACGGGACCAAGGGGCCAATCAGCCCCAGCATTTT
TRBV2	NA	NA	TRBJ2-7	CASSEVGGPYEQYF	TGTGCCAGCAGTGAAGTCGGGGGCCCCTACGAGCAGTACTTC
TRBV7-3	NA	TRBD1	TRBJ2-7	CASSPTGTGLHEQYF	TGTGCCAGCAGCCCCACGGGGACAGGGTTGCACGAGCAGTACTTC
TRBV6-1	NA	TRBD2	TRBJ2-1	CASSVVAGGSYNEQFF	TGTGCCAGCAGTGTCGTCGCGGGGGGTTCCTACAATGAGCAGTTCTTC
TRBV5-5	few	NA	TRBJ1-4	CASSLGGMGFEKLFF	TGTGCCAGCAGCTTGGGCGGTATGGGATTTGAAAAACTGTTTTTT
TRBV5-6	NA	NA	TRBJ1-1	CASSLRWGGQTEAFF	TGTGCCAGCAGCTTGCGATGGGGGGGCCAAACTGAAGCTTTCTTT
TRBV6-6	NA	NA	TRBJ1-5	CASSTRDQPQHF	TGTGCCAGCAGTACACGGGATCAGCCCCAGCATTTT
TRBV10-3	NA	TRBD1	TRBJ1-5	CAISGGQGAGRNQPQHF	TGTGCCATCAGTGGGGGACAGGGGGCCGGTCGCAATCAGCCCCAGCATTTT
TRBV12-1	NA	NA	TRBJ2-3	CASTRTSTDTQYF	TGTGCCAGCACCCGGACTAGCACAGATACGCAGTATTTT
TRBV6-5	NA	TRBD1	TRBJ2-7	CASSGPGQISYEQYF	TGTGCCAGCAGTGGACCGGGACAGATCTCCTACGAGCAGTACTTC
TRBV29-1	NA	NA	TRBJ2-1	CSVEGLSSYNEQFF	TGCAGCGTTGAAGGTCTGAGCTCCTACAATGAGCAGTTCTTC
TRBV5-3	once	NA	TRBJ1-1	CARSLEPWGSTEAFF	TGTGCCAGAAGCTTGGAACCTTGGGGGAGCACTGAAGCTTTCTTT
TRBV12-5	NA	NA	TRBJ1-6	CASGLASNSPLHF	TGTGCTAGTGGTTTGGCCTCGAATTCACCCCTCCACTTT
TRBV6-1	NA	NA	TRBJ1-1	CASSEYRVLLSTEAFF	TGTGCCAGCAGTGAGTACCGGGTCCTCCTCAGCACTGAAGCTTTCTTT
TRBV9	NA	NA	TRBJ2-6	CASSVEPNVLTF	TGTGCCAGCAGCGTAGAGCCCAACGTCCTGACTTTC
TRBV7-9	NA	TRBD2	TRBJ2-3	CASSYLSGGPTDTQYF	TGTGCCAGCAGCTACCTTAGCGGGGGGCCCACAGATACGCAGTATTTT
TRBV11-3	NA	NA	TRBJ2-1	CASSLATGNNEQFF	TGTGCCAGCAGCTTAGCGACGGGAAATAATGAGCAGTTCTTC
TRBV11-2	NA	NA	TRBJ1-6	CASSLDMGFTPLHF	TGTGCCAGCAGCTTAGATATGGGTTTTACACCCCTCCACTTT